This TCR beta chain was sequenced during a study of human T cells and chemical hapten exposure. Study-wide background: The study lasted approximately 26 weeks, and patients were dosed weekly with diphenylcyclopropenone on the scalp throughout. Women made up most patients, who had alopecia areata, totalis or universalis. Mainly, slight library volume differences in the pool made TCR yields vary.

This clonotype was observed at least ten times. TCRdb called the RACE reads again in MiXCR, with one record for every CDR3 protein. Here the sample spans under 100,000 distinct CDR3 sequences, 11% being singletons. The V gene lost 5 bases and the J gene lost 2 bases, with 12 bases spanning the gap. CDR3 length: 14 amino acids. The germline CDR1 and CDR2 sequences are MNHEY and SVGEGT. Documented time point: patch test 2, 6 weeks after DPC sensitization. As for treatment: therapeutic diphenylcyclopropenone sensitization with weekly scalp DPC. The clonotype was recovered from a woman aged 35 to 49 with alopecia areata. Some clones in this sample may be carry-over from other donors' samples. This sequence joins TRBV6-2 or TRBV6-3 and TRBJ1-1; D gene uncertain. The sample was whole blood, taken in connection with sensitization to the hapten diphenylcyclopropenone (DPC). The CDR3 loop is CASSHRDINTEAFF. CDR3 nucleotide sequence: TGTGCCAGCAGTCACCGGGATATCAACACTGAAGCTTTCTTT.